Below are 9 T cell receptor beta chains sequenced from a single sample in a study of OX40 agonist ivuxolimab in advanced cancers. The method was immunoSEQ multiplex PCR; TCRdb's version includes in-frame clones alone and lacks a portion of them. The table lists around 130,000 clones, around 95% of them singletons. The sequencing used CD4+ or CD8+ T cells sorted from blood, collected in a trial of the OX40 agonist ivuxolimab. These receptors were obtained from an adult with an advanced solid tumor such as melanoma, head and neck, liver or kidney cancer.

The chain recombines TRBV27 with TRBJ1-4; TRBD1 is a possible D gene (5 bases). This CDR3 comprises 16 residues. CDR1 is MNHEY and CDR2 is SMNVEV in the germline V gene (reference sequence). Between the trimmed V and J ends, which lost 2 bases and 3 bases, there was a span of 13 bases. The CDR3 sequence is CASSLVRDGANEKLFF. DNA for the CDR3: TGTGCCAGCAGTTTAGTCAGGGACGGCGCTAATGAAAAACTGTTTTTT.

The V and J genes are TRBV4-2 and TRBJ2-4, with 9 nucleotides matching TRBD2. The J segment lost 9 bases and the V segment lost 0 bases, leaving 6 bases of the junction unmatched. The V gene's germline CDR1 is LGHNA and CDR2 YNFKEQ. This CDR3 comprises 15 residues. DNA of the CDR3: TGTGCCAGCAGCCAAGAGCCTAGCGGGGATGCCATTCAGTACTTC. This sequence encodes CASSQEPSGDAIQYF.

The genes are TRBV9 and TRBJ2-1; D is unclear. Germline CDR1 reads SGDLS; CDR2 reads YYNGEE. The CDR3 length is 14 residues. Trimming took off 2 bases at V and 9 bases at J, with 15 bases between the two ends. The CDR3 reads CASSVSVLTGEQFF. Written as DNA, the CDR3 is TGTGCCAGCAGCGTCTCCGTGCTAACGGGTGAGCAGTTCTTC.

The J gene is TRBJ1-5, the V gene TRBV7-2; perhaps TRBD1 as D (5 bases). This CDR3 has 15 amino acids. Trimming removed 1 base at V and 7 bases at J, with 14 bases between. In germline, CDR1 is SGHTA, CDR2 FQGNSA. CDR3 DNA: TGTGCCAGCAGCTTAGTGCGTCAGGGAGGGCAGCCCCAGCATTTT. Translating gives CASSLVRQGGQPQHF.

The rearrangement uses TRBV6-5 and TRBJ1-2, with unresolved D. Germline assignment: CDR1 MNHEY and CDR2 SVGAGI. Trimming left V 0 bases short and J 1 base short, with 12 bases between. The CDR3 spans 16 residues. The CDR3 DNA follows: TGTGCCAGCAGTTACTCGTCGGACTCGGTTAACTATGGCTACACCTTC. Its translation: CASSYSSDSVNYGYTF.

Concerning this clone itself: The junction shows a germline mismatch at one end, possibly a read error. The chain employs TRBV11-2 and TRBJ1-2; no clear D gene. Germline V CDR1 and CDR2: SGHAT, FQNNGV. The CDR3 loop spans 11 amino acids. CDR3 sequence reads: CASSPYQPASF. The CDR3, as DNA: TGTGCCAGCAGCCCGTACCAGCCAGCTTCCTTC.

The CDR3 nucleotides are TGCGCCAGCAGCCAGGAACCTAATTTTAACTATGGCTACACCTTC. It specifies CASSQEPNFNYGYTF. The J gene is TRBJ1-2, the V gene TRBV4-3; D not resolved. The V and J ends lost 3 bases and 1 base respectively, with 12 bases between them. This CDR3 has 15 amino acids. Germline V gene data show CDR1 as LGHNA and CDR2 as YSLEER.

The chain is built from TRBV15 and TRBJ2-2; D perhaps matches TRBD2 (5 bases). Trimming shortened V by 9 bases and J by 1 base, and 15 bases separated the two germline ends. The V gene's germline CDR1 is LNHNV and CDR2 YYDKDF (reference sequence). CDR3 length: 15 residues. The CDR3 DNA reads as TGTGCCACAAAGGACGGACTGATGAACACCGGGGAGCTGTTTTTT. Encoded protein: CATKDGLMNTGELFF.

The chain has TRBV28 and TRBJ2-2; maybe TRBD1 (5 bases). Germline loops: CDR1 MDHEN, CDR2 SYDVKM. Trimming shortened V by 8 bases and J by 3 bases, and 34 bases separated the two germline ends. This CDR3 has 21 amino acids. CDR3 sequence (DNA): TGTGCCAGCCCTCCTTGCGGAGTCAGGGCCTACCCCCACATGGACACCGGGGAGCTGTTTTTT. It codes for CASPPCGVRAYPHMDTGELFF. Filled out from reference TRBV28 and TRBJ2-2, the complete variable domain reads DVKVTQSSRYLVKRTGEKVFLECVQDMDHENMFWYRQDPGLGLRLIYFSYDVKMKEKGDIPEGYSVSREKKERFSLILESASTNQTSMYLCASPPCGVRAYPHMDTGELFFGEGSRLTVL.